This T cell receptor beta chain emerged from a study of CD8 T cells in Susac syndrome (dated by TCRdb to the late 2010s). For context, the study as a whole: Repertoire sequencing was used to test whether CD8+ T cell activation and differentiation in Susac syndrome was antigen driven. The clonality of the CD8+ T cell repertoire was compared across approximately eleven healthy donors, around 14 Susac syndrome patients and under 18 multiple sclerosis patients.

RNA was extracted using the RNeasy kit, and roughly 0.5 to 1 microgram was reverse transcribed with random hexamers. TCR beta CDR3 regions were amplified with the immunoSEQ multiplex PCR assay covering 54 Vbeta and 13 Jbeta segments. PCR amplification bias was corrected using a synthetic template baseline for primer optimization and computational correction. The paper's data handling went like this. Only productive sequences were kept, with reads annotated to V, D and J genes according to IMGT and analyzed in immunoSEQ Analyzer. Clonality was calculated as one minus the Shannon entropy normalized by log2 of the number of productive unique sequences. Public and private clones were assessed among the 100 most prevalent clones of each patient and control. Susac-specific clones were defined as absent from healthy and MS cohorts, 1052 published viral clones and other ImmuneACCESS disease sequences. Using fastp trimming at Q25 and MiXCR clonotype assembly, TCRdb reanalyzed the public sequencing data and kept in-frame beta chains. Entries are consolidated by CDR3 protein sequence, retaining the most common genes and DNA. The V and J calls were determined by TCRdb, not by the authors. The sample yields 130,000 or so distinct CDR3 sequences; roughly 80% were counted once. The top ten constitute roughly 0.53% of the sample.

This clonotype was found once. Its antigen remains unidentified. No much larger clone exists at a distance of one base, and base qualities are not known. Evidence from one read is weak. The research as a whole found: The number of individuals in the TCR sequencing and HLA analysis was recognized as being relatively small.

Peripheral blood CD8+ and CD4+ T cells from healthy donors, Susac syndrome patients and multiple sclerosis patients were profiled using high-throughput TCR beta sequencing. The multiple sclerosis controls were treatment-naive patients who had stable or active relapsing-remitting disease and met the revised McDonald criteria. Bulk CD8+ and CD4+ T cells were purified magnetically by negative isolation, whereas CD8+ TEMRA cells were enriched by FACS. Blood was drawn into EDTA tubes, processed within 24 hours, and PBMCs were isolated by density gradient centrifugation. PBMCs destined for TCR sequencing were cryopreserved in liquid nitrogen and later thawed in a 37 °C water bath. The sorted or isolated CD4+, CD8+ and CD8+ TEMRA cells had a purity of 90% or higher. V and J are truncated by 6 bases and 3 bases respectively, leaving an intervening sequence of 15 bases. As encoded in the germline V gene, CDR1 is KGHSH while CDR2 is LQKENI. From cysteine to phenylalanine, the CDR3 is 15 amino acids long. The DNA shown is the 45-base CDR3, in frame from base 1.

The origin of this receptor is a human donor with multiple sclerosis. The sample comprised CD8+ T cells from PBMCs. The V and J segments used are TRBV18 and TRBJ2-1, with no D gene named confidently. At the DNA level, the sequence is TGTGCCAGCTCCAGAACAGACAAAAACTACAATGAGCAGTTCTTC. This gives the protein CASSRTDKNYNEQFF.